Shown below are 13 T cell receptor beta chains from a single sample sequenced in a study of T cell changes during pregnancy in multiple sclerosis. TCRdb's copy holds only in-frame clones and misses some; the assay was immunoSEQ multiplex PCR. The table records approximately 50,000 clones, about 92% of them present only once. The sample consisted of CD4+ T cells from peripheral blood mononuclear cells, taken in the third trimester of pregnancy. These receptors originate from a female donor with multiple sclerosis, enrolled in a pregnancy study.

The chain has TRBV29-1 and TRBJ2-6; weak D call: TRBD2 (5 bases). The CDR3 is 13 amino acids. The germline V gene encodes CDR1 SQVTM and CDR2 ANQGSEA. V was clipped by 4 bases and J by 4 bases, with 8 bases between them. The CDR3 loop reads CSVAGTGANVLTF. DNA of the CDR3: TGCAGCGTTGCGGGAACCGGGGCCAACGTCCTGACTTTC. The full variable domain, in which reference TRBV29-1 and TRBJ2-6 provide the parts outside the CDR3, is SAVISQKPSRDICQRGTSLTIQCQVDSQVTMMFWYRQQPGQSLTLIATANQGSEATYESGFVIDKFPISRPNLTFSTLTVSNMSPEDSSIYLCSVAGTGANVLTFGAGSRLTVL.

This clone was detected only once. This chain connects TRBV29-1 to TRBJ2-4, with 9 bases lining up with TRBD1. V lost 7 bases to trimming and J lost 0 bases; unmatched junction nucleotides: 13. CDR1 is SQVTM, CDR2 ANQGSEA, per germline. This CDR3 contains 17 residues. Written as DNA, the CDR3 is TGCAGCGCTCGGACAGGGGCGAAATTAATAGCCAAAAACATTCAGTACTTC. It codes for CSARTGAKLIAKNIQYF. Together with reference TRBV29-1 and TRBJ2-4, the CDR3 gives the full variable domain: SAVISQKPSRDICQRGTSLTIQCQVDSQVTMMFWYRQQPGQSLTLIATANQGSEATYESGFVIDKFPISRPNLTFSTLTVSNMSPEDSSIYLCSARTGAKLIAKNIQYFGAGTRLSVL.

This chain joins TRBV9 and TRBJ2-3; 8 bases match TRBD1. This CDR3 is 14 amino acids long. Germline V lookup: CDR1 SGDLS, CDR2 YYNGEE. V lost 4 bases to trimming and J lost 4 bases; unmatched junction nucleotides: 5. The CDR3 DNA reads TGTGCCAGCAGCTTCTCGGACAGGGCAGATACGCAGTATTTT. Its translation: CASSFSDRADTQYF.

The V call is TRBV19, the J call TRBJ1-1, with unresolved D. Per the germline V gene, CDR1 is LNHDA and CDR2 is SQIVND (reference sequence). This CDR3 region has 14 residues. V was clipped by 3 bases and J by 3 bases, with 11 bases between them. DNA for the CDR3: TGTGCCAGTAGTATGCTAGCCGGGGACACTGAAGCTTTCTTT. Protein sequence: CASSMLAGDTEAFF.

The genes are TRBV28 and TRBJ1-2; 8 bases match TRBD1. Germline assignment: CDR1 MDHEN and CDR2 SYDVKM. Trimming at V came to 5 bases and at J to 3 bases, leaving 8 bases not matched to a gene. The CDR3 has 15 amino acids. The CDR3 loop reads CASSPWTGTDYGYTF. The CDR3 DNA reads TGTGCCAGCAGTCCCTGGACAGGGACCGACTATGGCTACACCTTC.

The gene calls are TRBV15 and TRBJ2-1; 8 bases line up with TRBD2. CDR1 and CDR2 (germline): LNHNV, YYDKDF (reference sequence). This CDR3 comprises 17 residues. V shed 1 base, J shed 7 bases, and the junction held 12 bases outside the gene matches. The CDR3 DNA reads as TGTGCCACCAGCAGAGCGGGAGGGTTCCCCCCCAGGAATGAGCAGTTCTTC. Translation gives CATSRAGGFPPRNEQFF. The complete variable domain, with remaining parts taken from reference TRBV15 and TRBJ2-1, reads DAMVIQNPRYQVTQFGKPVTLSCSQTLNHNVMYWYQQKSSQAPKLLFHYYDKDFNNEADTPDNFQSRRPNTSFCFLDIRSPGLGDTAMYLCATSRAGGFPPRNEQFFGPGTRLTVL.

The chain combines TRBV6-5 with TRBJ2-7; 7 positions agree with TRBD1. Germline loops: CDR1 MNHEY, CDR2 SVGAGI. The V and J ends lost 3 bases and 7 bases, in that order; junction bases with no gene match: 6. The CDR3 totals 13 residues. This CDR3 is CASSYSQGREQYF. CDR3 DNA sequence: TGTGCCAGCAGTTATTCACAGGGGAGAGAGCAGTACTTC.

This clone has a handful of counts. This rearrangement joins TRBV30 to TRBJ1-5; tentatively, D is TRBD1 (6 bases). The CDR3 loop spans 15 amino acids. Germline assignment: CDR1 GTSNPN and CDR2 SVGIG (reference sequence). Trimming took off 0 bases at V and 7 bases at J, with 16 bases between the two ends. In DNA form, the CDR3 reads TGTGCCTGGAGTGTATCCCGGGGGGCTCAGCAGCCCCAGCATTTT. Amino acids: CAWSVSRGAQQPQHF.

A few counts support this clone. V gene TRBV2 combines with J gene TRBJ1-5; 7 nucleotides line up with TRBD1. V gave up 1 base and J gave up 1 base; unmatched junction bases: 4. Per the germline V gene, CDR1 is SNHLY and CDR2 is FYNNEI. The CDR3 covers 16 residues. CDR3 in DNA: TGTGCCAGCAGTGAAGTACAGGGGTTGAGCAATCAGCCCCAGCATTTT. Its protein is CASSEVQGLSNQPQHF.

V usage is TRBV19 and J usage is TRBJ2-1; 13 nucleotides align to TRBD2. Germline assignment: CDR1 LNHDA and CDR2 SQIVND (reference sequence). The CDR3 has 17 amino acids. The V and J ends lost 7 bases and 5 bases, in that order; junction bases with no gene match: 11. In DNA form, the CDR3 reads TGTGCCAGTACCCCCACTAGCGGGAGGGCCAGAGACAATGAGCAGTTCTTC. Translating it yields CASTPTSGRARDNEQFF.

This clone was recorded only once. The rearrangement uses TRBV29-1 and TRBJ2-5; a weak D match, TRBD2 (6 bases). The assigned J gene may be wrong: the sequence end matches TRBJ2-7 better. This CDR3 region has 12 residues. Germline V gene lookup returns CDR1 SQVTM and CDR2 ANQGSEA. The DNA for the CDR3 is TGCAGCGTTGCGGTGGGAGGCTACGAGCAGTACTTC. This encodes CSVAVGGYEQYF.

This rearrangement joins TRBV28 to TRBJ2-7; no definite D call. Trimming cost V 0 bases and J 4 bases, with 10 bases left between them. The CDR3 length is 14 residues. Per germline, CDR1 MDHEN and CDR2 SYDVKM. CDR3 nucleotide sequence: TGTGCCAGCAGTTTATGGGCAGGAACGTACGAGCAGTACTTC. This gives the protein CASSLWAGTYEQYF.

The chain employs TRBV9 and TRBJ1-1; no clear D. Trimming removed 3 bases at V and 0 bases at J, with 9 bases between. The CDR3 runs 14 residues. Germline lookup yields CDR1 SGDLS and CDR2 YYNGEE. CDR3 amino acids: CASSGGGMNTEAFF. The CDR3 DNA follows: TGTGCCAGCAGCGGAGGCGGGATGAACACTGAAGCTTTCTTT.